Listed below are T cell receptor beta chains from one sample, sequenced in a study of lymphopenia after photon versus proton radiotherapy. Sequencing was performed with immunoSEQ multiplex PCR; in TCRdb, only in-frame clones are kept and a portion is missing. The sample contains 23,000 or so clones, about nine tenths of which appear only once. Sequenced here: peripheral blood, sampled from a patient treated with photon-based radiotherapy. The receptors come from a middle-aged man with gastric cancer. Each CDR3 is given with its conserved first and last residue. The D gene is left open where the match is weak. Some rows have no size entry. The others give once, few or many, or a class for an expanded clone.

d_gene: -; v_gene: TRBV19; j_gene: TRBJ1-1; abundance: -; CDR3aa: CASSLFGRTEAFF; CDR3nt: TGTGCCAGTAGTCTTTTCGGGAGGACTGAAGCTTTCTTT
d_gene: TRBD1; v_gene: TRBV2; j_gene: TRBJ1-1; abundance: -; CDR3aa: CASSRDRNTEAFF; CDR3nt: TGTGCCAGCAGTCGGGACAGGAACACTGAAGCTTTCTTT
d_gene: -; v_gene: TRBV30; j_gene: TRBJ1-3; abundance: -; CDR3aa: CAWSVGGFGNTIYF; CDR3nt: TGTGCCTGGAGTGTGGGGGGATTTGGAAACACCATATATTTT
d_gene: TRBD2; v_gene: TRBV6-1; j_gene: TRBJ2-7; abundance: -; CDR3aa: CASRLAGPSYEQYF; CDR3nt: TGTGCCAGCAGATTAGCGGGGCCGTCCTACGAGCAGTACTTC
d_gene: TRBD1; v_gene: TRBV29-1; j_gene: TRBJ1-2; abundance: once; CDR3aa: CSVWGQGDGYTF; CDR3nt: TGCAGCGTATGGGGACAGGGGGATGGCTACACCTTC
d_gene: TRBD1; v_gene: TRBV4-2; j_gene: TRBJ1-2; abundance: -; CDR3aa: CASSHSRQGGGYTF; CDR3nt: TGTGCCAGCAGCCATTCAAGACAGGGGGGCGGCTACACCTTC
d_gene: -; v_gene: TRBV6-6; j_gene: TRBJ2-2; abundance: -; CDR3aa: CASTLSDRGELFF; CDR3nt: TGTGCCAGCACTTTGTCCGACCGCGGGGAGCTGTTTTTT
d_gene: -; v_gene: TRBV5-1; j_gene: TRBJ2-6; abundance: -; CDR3aa: CASSPIGGAGANVLTF; CDR3nt: TGCGCCAGCAGCCCCATAGGAGGGGCTGGGGCCAACGTCCTGACTTTC
d_gene: -; v_gene: TRBV2; j_gene: TRBJ1-2; abundance: -; CDR3aa: CASRGGANYGYTF; CDR3nt: TGTGCCAGCCGGGGGGGAGCTAACTATGGCTACACCTTC
d_gene: TRBD1; v_gene: TRBV23-1; j_gene: TRBJ2-5; abundance: -; CDR3aa: CASSHPNGTGEEETQYF; CDR3nt: TGCGCCAGCAGTCACCCAAATGGGACAGGGGAAGAAGAGACCCAGTACTTC
d_gene: -; v_gene: TRBV7-2; j_gene: TRBJ1-5; abundance: -; CDR3aa: CASSSYGTNQPQHF; CDR3nt: TGTGCCAGCAGCTCCTACGGTACCAATCAGCCCCAGCATTTT
d_gene: -; v_gene: TRBV4-3; j_gene: TRBJ1-2; abundance: -; CDR3aa: CASSQDRGGSYGYTF; CDR3nt: TGCGCCAGCAGCCAAGATAGGGGGGGGAGCTATGGCTACACCTTC